The entry below describes one TCR beta chain. The data were taken from a study of long-term antiretroviral therapy in people with HIV. They ran version v3.0 of the immunoSEQ assay at survey level. Sequenced by immunoSEQ multiplex PCR; TCRdb stores in-frame clones only, minus some. In the table there are 25,000 to 30,000 clones, 93% of which are singletons. HIV-positive participants were all treated in the United States. Before they underwent DNA extraction, samples held about 1-10 million cryopreserved PBMC. Germline V lookup: CDR1 MDHEN, CDR2 SYDVKM. The CDR3 runs 15 residues. Trimming removed 3 bases from V and 5 bases from J, with 16 bases in between.

This clonotype was obtained from a middle-aged man with HIV. The chain links TRBV28 to TRBJ1-2; D is possibly TRBD1 (5 bases). This specimen consisted of unsorted PBMCs, obtained 6.2 years after starting antiretroviral therapy. As DNA, the CDR3 is TGTGCCAGCAGTTTTTCGGGGCTAAACCCGTATGGCTACACCTTC. Translating gives CASSFSGLNPYGYTF.